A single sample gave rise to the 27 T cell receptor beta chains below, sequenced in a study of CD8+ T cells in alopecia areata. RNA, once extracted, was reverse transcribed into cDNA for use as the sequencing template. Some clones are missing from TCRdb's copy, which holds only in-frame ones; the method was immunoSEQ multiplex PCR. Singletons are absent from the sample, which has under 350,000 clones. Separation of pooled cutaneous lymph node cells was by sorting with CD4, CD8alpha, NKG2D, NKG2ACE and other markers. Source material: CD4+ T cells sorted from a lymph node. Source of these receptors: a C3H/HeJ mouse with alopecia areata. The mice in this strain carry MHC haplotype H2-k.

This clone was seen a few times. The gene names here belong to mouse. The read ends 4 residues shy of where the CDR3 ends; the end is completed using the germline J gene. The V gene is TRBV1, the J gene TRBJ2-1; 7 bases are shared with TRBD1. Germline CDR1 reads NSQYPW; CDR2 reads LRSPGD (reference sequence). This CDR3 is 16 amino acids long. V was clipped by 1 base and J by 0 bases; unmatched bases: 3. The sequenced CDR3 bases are TGCACCTGCAGTGCAGTCGGGACAGTTAACTATGCT. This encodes CTCSAVGTVNYA. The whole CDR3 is CTCSAVGTVNYAEQFF.

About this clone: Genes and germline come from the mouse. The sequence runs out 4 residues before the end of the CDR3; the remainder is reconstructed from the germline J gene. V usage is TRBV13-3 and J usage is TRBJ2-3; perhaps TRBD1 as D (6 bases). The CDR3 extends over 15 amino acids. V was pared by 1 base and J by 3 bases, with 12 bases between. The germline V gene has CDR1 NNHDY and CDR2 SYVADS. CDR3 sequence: CASSDRRGRAETLYF. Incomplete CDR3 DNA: TGTGCCAGCAGTGATCGCAGGGGACGGGCAGAA.

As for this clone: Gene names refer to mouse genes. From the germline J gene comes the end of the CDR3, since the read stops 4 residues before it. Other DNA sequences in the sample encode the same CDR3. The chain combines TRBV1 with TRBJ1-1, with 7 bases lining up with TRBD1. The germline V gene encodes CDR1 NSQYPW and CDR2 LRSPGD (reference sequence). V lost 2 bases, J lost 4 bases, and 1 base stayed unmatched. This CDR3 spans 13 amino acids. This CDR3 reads CTCSATGVTEVFF. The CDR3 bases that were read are TGCACCTGCAGTGCAACAGGGGTCACA.

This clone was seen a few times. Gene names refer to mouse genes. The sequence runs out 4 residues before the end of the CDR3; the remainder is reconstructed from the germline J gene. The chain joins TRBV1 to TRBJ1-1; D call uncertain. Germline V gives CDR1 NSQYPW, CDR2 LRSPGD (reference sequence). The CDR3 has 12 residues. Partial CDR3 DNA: TGCACCTGCAGTGCAGCAGAAACA. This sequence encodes CTCSAAET. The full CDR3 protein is CTCSAAETEVFF.

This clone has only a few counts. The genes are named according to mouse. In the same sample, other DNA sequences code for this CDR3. The part of the CDR3 DNA that was read is TGCACCTGCAGTGCCCGGGGGGGTTAT. Amino acids: CTCSARGGY. The whole CDR3 is CTCSARGGYEQYF. J is TRBJ2-7 and V is TRBV1, with TRBD2 matching over 7 bases. The read is 4 residues too short to cover the CDR3 end, so that end is filled in from the germline J gene. Germline lookup yields CDR1 NSQYPW and CDR2 LRSPGD (reference sequence). The CDR3 sequence is 13 residues long.

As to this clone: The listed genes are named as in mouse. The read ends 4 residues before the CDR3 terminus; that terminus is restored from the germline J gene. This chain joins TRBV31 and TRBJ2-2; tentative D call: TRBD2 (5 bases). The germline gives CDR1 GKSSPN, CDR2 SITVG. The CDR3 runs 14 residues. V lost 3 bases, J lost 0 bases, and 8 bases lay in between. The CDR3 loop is CAWRDLTNTGQLYF. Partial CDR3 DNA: TGTGCCTGGAGGGACTTAACAAACACCGGG. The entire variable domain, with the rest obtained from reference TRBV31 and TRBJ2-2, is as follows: AQTIHQWPVAEIKAVGSPLSLGCTIKGKSSPNLYWYWQATGGTLQQLFYSITVGQVESVVQLNLSASRPKDDQFILSTEKLLLSHSGFYLCAWRDLTNTGQLYFGEGSKLTVL.

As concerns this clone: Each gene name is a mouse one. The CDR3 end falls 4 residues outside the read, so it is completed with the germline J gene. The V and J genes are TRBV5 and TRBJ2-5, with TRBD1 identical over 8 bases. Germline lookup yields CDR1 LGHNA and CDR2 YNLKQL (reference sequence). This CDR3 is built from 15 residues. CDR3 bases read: TGTGCCAGCAGCCAAGGGACAGGGAGGGGTGAC. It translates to CASSQGTGRGD. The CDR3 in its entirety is CASSQGTGRGDTQYF.

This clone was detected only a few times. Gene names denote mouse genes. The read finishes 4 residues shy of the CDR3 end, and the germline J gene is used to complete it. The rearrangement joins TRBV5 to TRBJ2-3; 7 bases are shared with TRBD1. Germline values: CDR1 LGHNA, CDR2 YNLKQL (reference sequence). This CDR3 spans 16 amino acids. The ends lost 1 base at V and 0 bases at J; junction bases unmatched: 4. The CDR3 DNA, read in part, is TGTGCCAGCAGCCAAGTGGGACAGACTAGTGCAGAA. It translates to CASSQVGQTSAE. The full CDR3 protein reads CASSQVGQTSAETLYF.

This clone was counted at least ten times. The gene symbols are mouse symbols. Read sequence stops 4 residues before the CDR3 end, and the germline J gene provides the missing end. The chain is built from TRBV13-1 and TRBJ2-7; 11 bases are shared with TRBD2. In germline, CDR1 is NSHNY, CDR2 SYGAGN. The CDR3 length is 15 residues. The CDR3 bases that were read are TGTGCCAGCAGTGATGGGGACTGGGGGAGATAT. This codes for CASSDGDWGRY. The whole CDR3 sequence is CASSDGDWGRYEQYF.

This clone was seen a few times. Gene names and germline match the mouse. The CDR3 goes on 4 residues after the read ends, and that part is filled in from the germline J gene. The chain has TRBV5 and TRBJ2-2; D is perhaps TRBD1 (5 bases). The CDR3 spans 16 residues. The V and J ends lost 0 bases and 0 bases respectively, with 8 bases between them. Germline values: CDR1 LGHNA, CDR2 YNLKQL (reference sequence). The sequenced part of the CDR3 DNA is TGTGCCAGCAGCCAAGAAAGGACAACAAACACCGGG. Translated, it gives CASSQERTTNTG. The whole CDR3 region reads CASSQERTTNTGQLYF.

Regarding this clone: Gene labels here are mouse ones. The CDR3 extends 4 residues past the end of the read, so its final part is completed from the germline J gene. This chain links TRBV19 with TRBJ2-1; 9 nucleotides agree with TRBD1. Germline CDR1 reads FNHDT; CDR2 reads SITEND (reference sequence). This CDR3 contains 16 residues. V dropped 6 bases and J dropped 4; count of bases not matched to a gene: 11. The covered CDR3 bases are TGTGCCAGCACCCGAGTACCGGGACAGGGATATGCT. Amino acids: CASTRVPGQGYA. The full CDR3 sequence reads CASTRVPGQGYAEQFF. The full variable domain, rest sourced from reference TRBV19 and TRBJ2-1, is GGIITQTPKFLIGQEGQKLTLKCQQNFNHDTMYWYRQDSGKGLRLIYYSITENDLQKGDLSEGYDASREKKSSFSLTVTSAQKNEMAVFLCASTRVPGQGYAEQFFGPGTRLTVL.

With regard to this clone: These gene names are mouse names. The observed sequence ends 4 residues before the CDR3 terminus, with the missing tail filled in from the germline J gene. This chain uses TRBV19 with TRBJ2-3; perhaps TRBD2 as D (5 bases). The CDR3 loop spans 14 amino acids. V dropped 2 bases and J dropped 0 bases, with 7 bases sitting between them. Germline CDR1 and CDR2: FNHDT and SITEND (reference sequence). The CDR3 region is CASSIGVSAETLYF. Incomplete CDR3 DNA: TGTGCCAGCAGTATTGGGGTTAGTGCAGAA.

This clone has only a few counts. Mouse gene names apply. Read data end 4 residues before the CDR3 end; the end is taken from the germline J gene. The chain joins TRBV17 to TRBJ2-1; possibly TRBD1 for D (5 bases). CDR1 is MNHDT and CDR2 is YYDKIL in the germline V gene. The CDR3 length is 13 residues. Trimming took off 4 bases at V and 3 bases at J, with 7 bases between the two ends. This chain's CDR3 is CASSTRAYAEQFF. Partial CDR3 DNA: TGTGCTAGCAGTACCAGGGCCTATGCT.

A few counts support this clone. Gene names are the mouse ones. The covered CDR3 bases are TGTGCCAGCAGTGATGCCCAGGGAGGAGAGAACACA. It is translated as CASSDAQGGENT. The complete CDR3 protein is CASSDAQGGENTEVFF. This chain joins TRBV13-1 and TRBJ1-1, with a tentative D call TRBD1 (5 bases). The observed sequence ends 4 residues before the CDR3 terminus, with the missing tail filled in from the germline J gene. The CDR3 runs to 16 residues. CDR1 and CDR2 from the germline V gene are NSHNY and SYGAGN. V was cut by 0 bases and J by 0 bases, with 12 bases left in between.

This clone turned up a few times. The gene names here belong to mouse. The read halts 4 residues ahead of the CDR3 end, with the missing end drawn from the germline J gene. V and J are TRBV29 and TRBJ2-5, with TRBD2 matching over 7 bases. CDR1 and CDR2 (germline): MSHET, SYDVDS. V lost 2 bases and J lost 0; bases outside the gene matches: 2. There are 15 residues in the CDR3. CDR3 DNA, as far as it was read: TGTGCTAGCAGTTTAAACTGGGGTAACCAAGAC. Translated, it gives CASSLNWGNQD. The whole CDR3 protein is CASSLNWGNQDTQYF.

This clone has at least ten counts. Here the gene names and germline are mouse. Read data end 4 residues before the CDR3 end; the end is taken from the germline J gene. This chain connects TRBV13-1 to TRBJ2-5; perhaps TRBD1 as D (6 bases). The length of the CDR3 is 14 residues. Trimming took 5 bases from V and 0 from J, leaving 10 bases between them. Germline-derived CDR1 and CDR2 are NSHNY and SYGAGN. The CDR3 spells CASSRDINQDTQYF. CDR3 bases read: TGTGCCAGCAGCCGGGACATTAACCAAGAC.

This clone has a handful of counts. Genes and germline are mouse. This CDR3 reads CASSRQGRQDTQYF. The sequenced part of the CDR3 DNA is TGTGCCAGCAGTCGACAGGGGCGGCAAGAC. The V gene is TRBV14, the J gene TRBJ2-5, with 8 bases lining up with TRBD1. The read stops 4 residues short of the end of the CDR3; the missing end is completed from the germline J gene. Trimming cost V 4 bases and J 3 bases; bases outside gene matches: 4. In germline, CDR1 is SGHDT, CDR2 FRDEAV. The CDR3 runs to 14 residues.

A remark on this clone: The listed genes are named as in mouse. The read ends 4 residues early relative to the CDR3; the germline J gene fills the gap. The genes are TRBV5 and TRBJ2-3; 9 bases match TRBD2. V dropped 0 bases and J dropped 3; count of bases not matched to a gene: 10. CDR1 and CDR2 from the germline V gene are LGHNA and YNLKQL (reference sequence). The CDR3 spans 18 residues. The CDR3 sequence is CASSQDGGGARGAETLYF. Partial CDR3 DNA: TGTGCCAGCAGCCAAGACGGTGGGGGGGCGCGGGGAGCAGAA.

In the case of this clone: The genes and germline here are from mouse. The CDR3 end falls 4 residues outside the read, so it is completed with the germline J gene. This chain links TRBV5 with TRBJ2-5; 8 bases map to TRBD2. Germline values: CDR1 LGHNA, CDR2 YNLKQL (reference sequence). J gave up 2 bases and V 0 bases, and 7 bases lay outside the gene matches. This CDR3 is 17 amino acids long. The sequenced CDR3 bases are TGTGCCAGCAGCCAAGATAGGTGGGGGGGTCTCCAAGAC. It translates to CASSQDRWGGLQD. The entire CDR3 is CASSQDRWGGLQDTQYF.

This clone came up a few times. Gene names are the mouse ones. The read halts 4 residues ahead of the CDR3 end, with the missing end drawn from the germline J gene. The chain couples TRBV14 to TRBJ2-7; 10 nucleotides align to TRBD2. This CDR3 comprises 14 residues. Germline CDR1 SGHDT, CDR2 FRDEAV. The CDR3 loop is CASSFPDWGYEQYF. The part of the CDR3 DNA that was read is TGTGCCAGCAGTTTCCCGGACTGGGGGTAT.

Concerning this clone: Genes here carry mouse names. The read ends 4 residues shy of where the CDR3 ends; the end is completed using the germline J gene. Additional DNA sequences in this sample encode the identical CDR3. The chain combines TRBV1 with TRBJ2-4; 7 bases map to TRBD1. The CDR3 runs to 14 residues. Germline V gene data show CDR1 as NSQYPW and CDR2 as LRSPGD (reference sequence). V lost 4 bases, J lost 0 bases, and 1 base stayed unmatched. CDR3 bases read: TGCACCTGCAGTGACAGGGGTAGTCAAAAC. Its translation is CTCSDRGSQN. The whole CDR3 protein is CTCSDRGSQNTLYF.

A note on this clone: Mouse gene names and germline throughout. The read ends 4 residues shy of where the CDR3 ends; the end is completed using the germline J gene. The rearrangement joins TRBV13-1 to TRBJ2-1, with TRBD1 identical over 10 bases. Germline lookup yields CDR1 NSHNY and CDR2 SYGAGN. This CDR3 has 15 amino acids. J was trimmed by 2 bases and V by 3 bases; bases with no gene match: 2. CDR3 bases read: TGTGCCAGCAGTGGGGACAGGGGTTACTATGCT. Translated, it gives CASSGDRGYYA. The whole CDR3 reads CASSGDRGYYAEQFF.

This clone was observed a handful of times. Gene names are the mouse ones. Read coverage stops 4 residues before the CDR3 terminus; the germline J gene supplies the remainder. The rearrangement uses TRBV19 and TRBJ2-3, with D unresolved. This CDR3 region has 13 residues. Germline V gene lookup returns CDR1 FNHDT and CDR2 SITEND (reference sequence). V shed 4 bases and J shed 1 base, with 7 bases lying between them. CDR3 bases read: TGTGCCAGCAGTTATCAGGGTGCAGAA. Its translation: CASSYQGAE. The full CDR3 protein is CASSYQGAETLYF.

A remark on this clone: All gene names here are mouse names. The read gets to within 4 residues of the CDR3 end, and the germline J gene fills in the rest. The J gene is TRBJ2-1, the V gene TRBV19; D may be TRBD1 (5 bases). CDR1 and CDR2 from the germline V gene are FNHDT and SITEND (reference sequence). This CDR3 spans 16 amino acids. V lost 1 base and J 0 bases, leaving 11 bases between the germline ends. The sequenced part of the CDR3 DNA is TGTGCCAGCAGTATACCCGGACACCATAACTATGCT. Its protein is CASSIPGHHNYA. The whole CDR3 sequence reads CASSIPGHHNYAEQFF.

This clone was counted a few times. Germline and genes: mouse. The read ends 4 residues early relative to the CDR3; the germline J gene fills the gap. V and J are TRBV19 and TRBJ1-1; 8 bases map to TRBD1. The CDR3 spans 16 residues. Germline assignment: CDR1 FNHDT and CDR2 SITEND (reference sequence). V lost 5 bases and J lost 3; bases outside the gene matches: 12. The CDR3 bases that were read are TGTGCCAGCAGAGTTACAGGGGGTGGAAAGGACACA. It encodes CASRVTGGGKDT. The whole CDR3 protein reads CASRVTGGGKDTEVFF. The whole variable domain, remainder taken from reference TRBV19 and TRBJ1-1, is GGIITQTPKFLIGQEGQKLTLKCQQNFNHDTMYWYRQDSGKGLRLIYYSITENDLQKGDLSEGYDASREKKSSFSLTVTSAQKNEMAVFLCASRVTGGGKDTEVFFGKGTRLTVV.

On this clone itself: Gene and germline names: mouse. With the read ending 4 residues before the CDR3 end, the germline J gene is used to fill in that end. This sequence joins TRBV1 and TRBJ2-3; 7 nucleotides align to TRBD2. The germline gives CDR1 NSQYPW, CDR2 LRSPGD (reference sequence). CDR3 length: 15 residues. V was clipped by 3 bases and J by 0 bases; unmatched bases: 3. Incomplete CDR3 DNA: TGCACCTGCAGTGCCCAGGGACTGAGTGCAGAA. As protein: CTCSAQGLSAE. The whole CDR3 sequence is CTCSAQGLSAETLYF.

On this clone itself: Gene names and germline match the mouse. This CDR3 reads CTCSAYNANTGQLYF. The sequenced part of the CDR3 DNA is TGCACCTGCAGTGCTTACAATGCAAACACCGGG. The chain combines TRBV1 with TRBJ2-2; D gene unclear. The read terminates 4 residues before the CDR3 end, so the remaining end is supplied by the germline J gene. This CDR3 spans 15 amino acids. From germline, CDR1 is NSQYPW and CDR2 LRSPGD (reference sequence). V lost 3 bases to trimming and J lost 0 bases, with 8 bases between them.